The T cell receptor beta chain described here comes from a study of T cell changes during pregnancy in multiple sclerosis. The protocol was immunoSEQ multiplex PCR, while the TCRdb copy is restricted to in-frame clones and leaves out a portion. The data contain roughly 29,000 clones, roughly 89% of them singletons. The ends lost 5 bases at V and 5 bases at J; junction bases unmatched: 18. There are 18 residues in the CDR3. Germline V lookup: CDR1 SGHTA, CDR2 FQGNSA. Material: CD8+ T cells from peripheral blood mononuclear cells, obtained before pregnancy. This clonotype originated in a female donor with multiple sclerosis, enrolled in a pregnancy study. The rearrangement links TRBV7-2 to TRBJ2-5; 9 nucleotides line up with TRBD2. The CDR3 is CASSHHGAGGTQRETQYF. The CDR3 nucleotides read TGTGCCAGCAGCCACCACGGGGCGGGGGGGACCCAGCGGGAGACCCAGTACTTC. The whole variable domain, filled in from reference TRBV7-2 and TRBJ2-5, reads GAGVSQSPSNKVTEKGKDVELRCDPISGHTALYWYRQSLGQGLEFLIYFQGNSAPDKSGLPSDRFSAERTGGSVSTLTIQRTQQEDSAVYLCASSHHGAGGTQRETQYFGPGTRLLVL.